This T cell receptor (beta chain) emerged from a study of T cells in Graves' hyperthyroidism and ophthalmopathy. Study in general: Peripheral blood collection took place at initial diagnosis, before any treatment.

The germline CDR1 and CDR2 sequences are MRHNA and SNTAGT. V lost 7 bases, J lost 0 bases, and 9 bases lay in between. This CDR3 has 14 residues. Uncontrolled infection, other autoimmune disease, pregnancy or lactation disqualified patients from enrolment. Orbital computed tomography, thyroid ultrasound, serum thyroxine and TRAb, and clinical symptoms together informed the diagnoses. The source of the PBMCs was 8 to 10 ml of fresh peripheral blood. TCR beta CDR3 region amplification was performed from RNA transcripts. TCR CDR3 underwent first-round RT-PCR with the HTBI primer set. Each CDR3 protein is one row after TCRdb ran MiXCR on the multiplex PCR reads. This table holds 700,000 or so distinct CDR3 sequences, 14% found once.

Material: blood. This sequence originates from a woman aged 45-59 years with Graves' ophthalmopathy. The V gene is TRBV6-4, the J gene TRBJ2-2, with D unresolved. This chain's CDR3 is CASTALPNTGELFF. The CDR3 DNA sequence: TGTGCCAGCACGGCTCTACCGAACACCGGGGAGCTGTTTTTT.